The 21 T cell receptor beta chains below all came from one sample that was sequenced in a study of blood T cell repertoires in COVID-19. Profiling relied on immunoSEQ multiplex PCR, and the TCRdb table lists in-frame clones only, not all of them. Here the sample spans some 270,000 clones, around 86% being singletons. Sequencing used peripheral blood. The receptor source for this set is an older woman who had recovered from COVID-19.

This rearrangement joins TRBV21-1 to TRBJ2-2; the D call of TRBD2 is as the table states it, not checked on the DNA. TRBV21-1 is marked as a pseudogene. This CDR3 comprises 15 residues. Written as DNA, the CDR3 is TGTGCCAGCAGTCCTCAGGGGAGGGACACCGGGGAGCTGTTTTTT. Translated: CASSPQGRDTGELFF.

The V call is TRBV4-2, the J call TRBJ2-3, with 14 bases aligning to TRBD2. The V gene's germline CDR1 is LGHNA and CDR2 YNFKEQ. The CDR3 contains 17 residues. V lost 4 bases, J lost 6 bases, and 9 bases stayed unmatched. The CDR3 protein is CASSPGLAGGVPDTQYF. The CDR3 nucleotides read TGTGCCAGCAGCCCAGGACTAGCGGGGGGAGTCCCCGATACGCAGTATTTT.

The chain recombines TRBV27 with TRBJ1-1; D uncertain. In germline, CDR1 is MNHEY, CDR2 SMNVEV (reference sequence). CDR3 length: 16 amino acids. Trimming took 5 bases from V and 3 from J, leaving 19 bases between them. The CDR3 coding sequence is TGTGCCAGCAGTGTCCCTCCCGGCGACACCTACACTGAAGCTTTCTTT. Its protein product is CASSVPPGDTYTEAFF.

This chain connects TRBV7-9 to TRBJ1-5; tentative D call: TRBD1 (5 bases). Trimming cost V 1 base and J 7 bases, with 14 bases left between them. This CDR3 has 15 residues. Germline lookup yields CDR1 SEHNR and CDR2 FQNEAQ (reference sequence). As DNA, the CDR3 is TGTGCCAGCAGCTTAGGAGACAGCGCTCAACAGCCCCAGCATTTT. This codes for CASSLGDSAQQPQHF.

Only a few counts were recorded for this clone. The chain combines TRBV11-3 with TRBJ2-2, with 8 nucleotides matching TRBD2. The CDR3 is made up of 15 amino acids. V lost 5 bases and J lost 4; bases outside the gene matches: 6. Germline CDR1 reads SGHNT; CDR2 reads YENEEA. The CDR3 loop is CASSLTSVFTGELFF. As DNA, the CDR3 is TGTGCCAGCAGCCTGACTAGCGTGTTCACCGGGGAGCTGTTTTTT.

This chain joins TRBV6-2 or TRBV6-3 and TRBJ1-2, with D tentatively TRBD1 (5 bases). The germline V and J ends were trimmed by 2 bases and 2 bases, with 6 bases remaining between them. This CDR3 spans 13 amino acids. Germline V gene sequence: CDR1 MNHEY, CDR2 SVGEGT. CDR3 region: CASSYPGNYGYTF. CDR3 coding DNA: TGTGCCAGCAGTTACCCAGGGAACTATGGCTACACCTTC.

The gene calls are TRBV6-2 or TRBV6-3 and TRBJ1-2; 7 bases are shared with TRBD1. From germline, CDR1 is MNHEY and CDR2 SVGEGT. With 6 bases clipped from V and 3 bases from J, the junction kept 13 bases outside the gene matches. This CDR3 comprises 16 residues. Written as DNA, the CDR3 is TGTGCCAGCAGCCCTGACAGGGATCCCCACCACTATGGCTACACCTTC. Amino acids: CASSPDRDPHHYGYTF.

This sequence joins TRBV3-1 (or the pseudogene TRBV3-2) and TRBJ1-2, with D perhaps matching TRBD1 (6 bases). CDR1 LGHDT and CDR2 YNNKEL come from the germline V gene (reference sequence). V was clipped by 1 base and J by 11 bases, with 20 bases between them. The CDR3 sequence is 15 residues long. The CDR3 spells CASSQARDIRGPYTF. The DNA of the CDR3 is TGTGCCAGCAGCCAAGCCCGGGACATTCGGGGCCCGTACACCTTC.

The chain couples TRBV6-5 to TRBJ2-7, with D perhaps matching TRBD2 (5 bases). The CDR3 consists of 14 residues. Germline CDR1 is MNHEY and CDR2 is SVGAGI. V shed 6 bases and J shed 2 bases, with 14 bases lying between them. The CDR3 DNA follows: TGTGCCAGCAGCAAGGAGGCTGGGGCCTACGAGCAGTACTTC. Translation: CASSKEAGAYEQYF.

DNA for the CDR3: TGTGCCAGCAGCTTGGCGGGGGACAGGGAGACCCAGTACTTC. Its translation: CASSLAGDRETQYF. This chain connects TRBV7-3 to TRBJ2-5, with D possibly TRBD1 on 8 matching bases. The CDR3 sequence is 14 residues long. CDR1 and CDR2 from the germline V gene are SGHTA and FQGTGA. V was shortened by 3 bases and J by 5 bases, with 13 bases between the two germline ends.

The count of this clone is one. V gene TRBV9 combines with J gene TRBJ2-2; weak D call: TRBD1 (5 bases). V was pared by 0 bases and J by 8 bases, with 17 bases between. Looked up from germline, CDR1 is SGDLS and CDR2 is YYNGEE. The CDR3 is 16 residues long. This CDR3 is CASSVDDRGVVGELFF. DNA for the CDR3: TGTGCCAGCAGCGTAGACGATAGGGGCGTGGTAGGGGAGCTGTTTTTT.

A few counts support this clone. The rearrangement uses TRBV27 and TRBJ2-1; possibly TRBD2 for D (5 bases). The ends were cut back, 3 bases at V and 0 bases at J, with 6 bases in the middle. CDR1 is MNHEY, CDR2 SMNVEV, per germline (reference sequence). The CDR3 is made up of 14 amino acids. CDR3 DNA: TGTGCCAGCAGTTTGGGGAGCTCCTACAATGAGCAGTTCTTC. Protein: CASSLGSSYNEQFF.

CDR3 bases: TGTGCCAGCAGCCGGGGACAGGGCATAAATGAAAAACTGTTTTTT. This sequence encodes CASSRGQGINEKLFF. The genes are TRBV2 and TRBJ1-4, with 9 nucleotides matching TRBD1. V shed 6 bases and J 5 bases; nucleotides not matched to a gene: 7. The CDR3 length is 15 residues. Germline V gives CDR1 SNHLY, CDR2 FYNNEI.

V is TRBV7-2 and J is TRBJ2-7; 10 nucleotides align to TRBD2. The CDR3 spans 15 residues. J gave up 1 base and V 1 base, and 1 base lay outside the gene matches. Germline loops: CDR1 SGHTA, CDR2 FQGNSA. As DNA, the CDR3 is TGTGCCAGCAGCTTAGTACTAGCGGGATCCTACGAGCAGTACTTC. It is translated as CASSLVLAGSYEQYF.

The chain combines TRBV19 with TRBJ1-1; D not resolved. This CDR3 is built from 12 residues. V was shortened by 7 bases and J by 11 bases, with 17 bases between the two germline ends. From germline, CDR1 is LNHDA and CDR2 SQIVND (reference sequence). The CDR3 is CASIPDSRWAFF. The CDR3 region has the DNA TGTGCCAGTATCCCGGACTCAAGGTGGGCTTTCTTT.

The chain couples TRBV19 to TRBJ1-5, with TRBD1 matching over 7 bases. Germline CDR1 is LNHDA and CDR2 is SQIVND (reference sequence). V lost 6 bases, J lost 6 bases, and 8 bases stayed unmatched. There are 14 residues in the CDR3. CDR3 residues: CASREVGGTQPQHF. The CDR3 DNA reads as TGTGCCAGTAGAGAGGTAGGGGGCACTCAGCCCCAGCATTTT.

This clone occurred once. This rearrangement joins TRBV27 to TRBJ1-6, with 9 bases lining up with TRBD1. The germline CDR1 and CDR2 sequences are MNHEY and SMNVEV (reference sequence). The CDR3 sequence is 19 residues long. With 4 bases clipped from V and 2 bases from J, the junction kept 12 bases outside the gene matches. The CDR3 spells CASSSIHPRDRAYNSPLHF. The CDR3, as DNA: TGTGCCAGCAGTTCAATACATCCCCGGGACAGGGCCTATAATTCACCCCTCCACTTT.

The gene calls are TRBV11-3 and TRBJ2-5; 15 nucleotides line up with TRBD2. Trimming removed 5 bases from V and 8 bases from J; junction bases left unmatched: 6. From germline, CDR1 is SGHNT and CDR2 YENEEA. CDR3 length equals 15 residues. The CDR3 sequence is CASSPGLAGGQTQYF. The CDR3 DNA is TGTGCCAGCAGCCCAGGACTAGCGGGGGGGCAAACCCAGTACTTC.

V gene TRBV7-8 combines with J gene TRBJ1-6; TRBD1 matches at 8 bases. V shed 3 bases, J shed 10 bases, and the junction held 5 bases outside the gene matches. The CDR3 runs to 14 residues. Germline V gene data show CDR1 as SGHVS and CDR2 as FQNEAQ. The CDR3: CASSFGQGGSPLHF. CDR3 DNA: TGTGCCAGCAGCTTCGGACAGGGTGGGTCACCCCTCCACTTT.

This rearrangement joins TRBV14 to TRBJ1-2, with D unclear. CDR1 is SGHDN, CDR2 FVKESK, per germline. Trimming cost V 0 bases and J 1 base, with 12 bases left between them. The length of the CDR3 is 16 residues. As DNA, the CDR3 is TGTGCCAGCAGCCAAGATGAGGAGCACCATAACTATGGCTACACCTTC. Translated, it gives CASSQDEEHHNYGYTF.

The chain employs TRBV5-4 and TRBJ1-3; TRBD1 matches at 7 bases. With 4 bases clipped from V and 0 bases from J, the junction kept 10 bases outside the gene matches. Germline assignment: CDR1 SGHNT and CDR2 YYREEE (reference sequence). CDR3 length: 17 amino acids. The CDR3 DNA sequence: TGTGCCAGCAGCCTTGACCCGGGACAGTTCTCTGGAAACACCATATATTTT. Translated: CASSLDPGQFSGNTIYF.